Following are 31 T cell receptor beta chains from one sample sequenced in a study of CD8 T cells in ankylosing spondylitis. The study, taken as a whole, reports: What appeared characteristic of ankylosing spondylitis blood was a TCR beta motif of fewer than ten highly homologous variants.

TCRdb passed the 5' RACE reads through MiXCR, listing each CDR3 protein once. The sample lists around 430,000 distinct CDR3 sequences, about 15% occurring once. The antigens for these receptors are not known. Input material: blood, either unsorted or a sorted T cell fraction (not recorded which). Source of these receptors: a male donor with ankylosing spondylitis.

The rearrangement joins TRBV11-2 to TRBJ2-3, with D uncertain. Trimming shortened V by 1 base and J by 1 base, and 6 bases separated the two germline ends. From germline, CDR1 is SGHAT and CDR2 FQNNGV. This CDR3 region has 14 residues. The CDR3: CASSLGRRTDTQYF. CDR3 coding DNA: TGTGCCAGCAGCTTAGGGCGTCGCACAGATACGCAGTATTTT.

The chain recombines TRBV7-2 with TRBJ2-2, with D unclear. The CDR3 totals 14 residues. CDR1 is SGHTA, CDR2 FQGNSA, per germline. V shed 1 base and J shed 4 bases, with 7 bases lying between them. CDR3 loop: CASSLGPTTGELFF. In DNA form, the CDR3 reads TGTGCCAGCAGCTTAGGGCCCACCACCGGGGAGCTGTTTTTT.

This clonotype was counted a few times. This sequence joins TRBV19 and TRBJ2-2, with D perhaps assigned TRBD1 or TRBD2 (5 bases each). There are 13 residues in the CDR3. Germline lookup yields CDR1 LNHDA and CDR2 SQIVND (reference sequence). Trimming removed 7 bases at V and 6 bases at J, with 12 bases between. This CDR3 is CASTNQGAGELFF. CDR3 bases: TGTGCCAGTACTAATCAGGGAGCCGGGGAGCTGTTTTTT.

This clonotype was counted a few times. The chain joins TRBV13 to TRBJ2-7; no clear D gene. Germline V CDR1 and CDR2: PRHDT, FYEKMQ (reference sequence). V lost 2 bases to trimming and J lost 4 bases, with 12 bases between them. The CDR3 sequence is 14 residues long. The CDR3 region has the DNA TGTGCCAGCAGCTTAAACCGTGGCCCTTACGAGCAGTACTTC. Encoded protein: CASSLNRGPYEQYF.

V usage is TRBV18 and J usage is TRBJ2-1, with a possible D match to TRBD2 (6 bases). Germline V gene lookup returns CDR1 KGHSH and CDR2 LQKENI. V was trimmed by 3 bases and J by 5 bases, leaving 11 bases between them. The CDR3 has 14 residues. The CDR3 DNA is TGTGCCAGCTCACCCAGCGGGCTCGACAATGAGCAGTTCTTC. Translated, it gives CASSPSGLDNEQFF. Supplemented by reference TRBV18 and TRBJ2-1, the full variable domain reads NAGVMQNPRHLVRRRGQEARLRCSPMKGHSHVYWYRQLPEEGLKFMVYLQKENIIDESGMPKERFSAEFPKEGPSILRIQQVVRGDSAAYFCASSPSGLDNEQFFGPGTRLTVL.

In this sample, this clonotype turned up a few times. This chain joins TRBV4-2 and TRBJ2-1; 11 bases align to TRBD2. The CDR3 contains 15 residues. Looked up from germline, CDR1 is LGHNA and CDR2 is YNFKEQ. With 4 bases clipped from V and 6 bases from J, the junction kept 5 bases outside the gene matches. In nucleotides, the CDR3 is TGTGCCAGCAGCCTACTAGCGGGAGTCTCCAATGAGCAGTTCTTC. The encoded protein is CASSLLAGVSNEQFF.

In its sample, this clonotype was seen a few times. This chain links TRBV12-3 or TRBV12-4 with TRBJ2-7; 9 bases are shared with TRBD1. The CDR3 is 14 amino acids. The V gene end was trimmed by 5 bases and the J gene end by 3 bases; junction bases not matched to a gene: 5. The CDR3 DNA reads TGTGCCAGCAGTCCCCGGACAGGGGACTACGAGCAGTACTTC. Translation: CASSPRTGDYEQYF.

The chain couples TRBV29-1 to TRBJ2-1; D gene unclear. The CDR3 sequence is 14 residues long. The V gene lost 3 bases and the J gene lost 6 bases, with 15 bases spanning the gap. Germline V CDR1 and CDR2: SQVTM, ANQGSEA. CDR3 sequence reads: CSVEAPSRFNEQFF. CDR3 coding DNA: TGCAGCGTTGAGGCTCCCTCGCGGTTCAATGAGCAGTTCTTC.

The V call is TRBV7-2, the J call TRBJ1-6; 7 nucleotides agree with TRBD1. CDR1 is SGHTA and CDR2 is FQGNSA in the germline V gene. This CDR3 has 14 residues. The V segment lost 5 bases and the J segment 10 bases; nucleotides outside the gene matches: 8. CDR3 residues: CASSRDRVGSPLHF. CDR3 DNA: TGTGCCAGCAGCCGAGACAGGGTAGGGTCACCCCTCCACTTT.

This clonotype has only a few counts. This chain uses TRBV14 with TRBJ1-2; D unresolved. Trimming left V 4 bases short and J 13 bases short, with 16 bases between. CDR1 SGHDN and CDR2 FVKESK come from the germline V gene. This CDR3 spans 12 amino acids. The CDR3 DNA sequence: TGTGCCAGCAGCCGACCCCGACTCCCTGCCACCTTC. Its translation: CASSRPRLPATF.

A few counts support this clonotype. The rearrangement links TRBV28 to TRBJ2-5; the D gene is possibly TRBD1 (6 bases). There are 13 residues in the CDR3. The germline V and J ends were trimmed by 6 bases and 4 bases, with 12 bases remaining between them. CDR1 MDHEN and CDR2 SYDVKM come from the germline V gene. The CDR3 sequence: CASRLQGAETQYF. The CDR3 nucleotides are TGTGCCAGCAGGCTACAGGGAGCAGAGACCCAGTACTTC.

This clonotype was seen a few times. This rearrangement joins TRBV20-1 to TRBJ2-7, with TRBD2 matching over 11 bases. This CDR3 spans 15 amino acids. Looked up from germline, CDR1 is DFQATT and CDR2 is SNEGSKA (reference sequence). J lost 3 bases, V lost 0 bases, and 4 bases had no gene match. DNA for the CDR3: TGCAGTGCTAGAGATTTACTAGCGGGAGTCTACGAGCAGTACTTC. This encodes CSARDLLAGVYEQYF.

There are many counts of this clonotype. This chain links TRBV4-2 with TRBJ2-2, with 7 bases identical to TRBD2. The V segment lost 8 bases and the J segment 7 bases; nucleotides outside the gene matches: 16. The CDR3 sequence is 16 residues long. Germline assignment: CDR1 LGHNA and CDR2 YNFKEQ. The CDR3 DNA follows: TGTGCCAGCGCACGAGGAGCGGGGCCATTGGGCGGGGAGCTGTTTTTT. Its translation is CASARGAGPLGGELFF.

This sequence joins TRBV12-3 or TRBV12-4 and TRBJ2-7; D remains ambiguous. CDR3 size: 13 residues. Between the trimmed V and J ends, which lost 3 bases and 2 bases, there was a span of 8 bases. CDR3: CASSLEITYEQYF. The CDR3 DNA is TGTGCCAGCAGTTTGGAGATCACCTACGAGCAGTACTTC.

J is TRBJ2-7 and V is TRBV20-1; D is perhaps TRBD2 (5 bases). This CDR3 has 14 amino acids. Deletions cut 3 bases from V and 6 bases from J, with 18 bases between. Germline lookup yields CDR1 DFQATT and CDR2 SNEGSKA (reference sequence). In DNA form, the CDR3 reads TGCAGTGCTAGGTCAGAGGGAGCTCTTGGCGAGCAGTACTTC. Protein product: CSARSEGALGEQYF.

The genes are TRBV12-3 or TRBV12-4 and TRBJ2-5; 7 bases are a match to TRBD2. Trimming removed 3 bases from V and 5 bases from J; junction bases left unmatched: 12. This CDR3 contains 16 residues. The CDR3 here is CASSLASGPLGETQYF. The CDR3 DNA is TGTGCCAGCAGTTTGGCTAGCGGCCCTCTTGGGGAGACCCAGTACTTC.

This clonotype was observed many times. At one end, the junction sequence differs from germline, possibly due to a read error. CDR3 in amino acids: CASSLGGGDEQFF. The DNA of the CDR3 is TGCGCCAGCAGCTTGGGCGGGGGAGATGAGCAGTTCTTC. V usage is TRBV7-9 and J usage is TRBJ2-1; the match to TRBD2 covers 7 bases. The germline CDR1 and CDR2 sequences are SEHNR and FQNEAQ (reference sequence). CDR3 length equals 13 residues.

The chain carries TRBV20-1 and TRBJ1-1, with TRBD1 matching 8 bases. Trimming removed 3 bases from V and 7 bases from J; junction bases left unmatched: 1. CDR3 length equals 11 residues. Germline V gives CDR1 DFQATT, CDR2 SNEGSKA (reference sequence). The DNA of the CDR3 is TGCAGTGCTAGCGGGACAGGTGAAGCTTTCTTT. This encodes CSASGTGEAFF.

This clonotype has at least ten counts. The J gene is TRBJ2-1, the V gene TRBV5-1, with a possible D match to TRBD1 (7 bases). The CDR3 is made up of 16 amino acids. CDR1 is SGHRS, CDR2 YFSETQ, per germline. Trimming removed 6 bases at V and 0 bases at J, with 16 bases between. CDR3 nucleotide sequence: TGCGCCAGCACCAGGGGGGACGGACGCTCCTACAATGAGCAGTTCTTC. Protein: CASTRGDGRSYNEQFF.

V is TRBV12-3 or TRBV12-4 and J is TRBJ1-2; D is ambiguous. The CDR3 is made up of 14 amino acids. Deletions cut 4 bases from V and 6 bases from J, with 15 bases between. DNA for the CDR3: TGTGCCAGCAGTTCCGGACGCCTTATAGATGGCTACACCTTC. This sequence encodes CASSSGRLIDGYTF.

The CDR3 nucleotides read TGTGCCAGCAGTCACACAGGGGTGGAGACCCAGTACTTC. It codes for CASSHTGVETQYF. The V and J genes are TRBV28 and TRBJ2-5, with 7 bases fitting TRBD1. Germline V gene sequence: CDR1 MDHEN, CDR2 SYDVKM. Losses at the gene ends were 5 bases for V and 5 bases for J; bases not matched to a gene: 5. The CDR3 has 13 residues.

This clonotype was seen more than once but under ten times. The CDR3 DNA sequence: TGTGCCAGCAGCCAGTCCACAGGGCGTGACGCTTTCTTT. It specifies CASSQSTGRDAFF. V gene TRBV3-1 combines with J gene TRBJ1-1, with D possibly being TRBD1 (6 bases). Trimming shortened V by 3 bases and J by 11 bases, and 16 bases separated the two germline ends. Germline V CDR1 and CDR2: LGHDT, YNNKEL (reference sequence). This CDR3 spans 13 amino acids. Supplemented by reference TRBV3-1 and TRBJ1-1, the full variable domain reads DTAVSQTPKYLVTQMGNDKSIKCEQNLGHDTMYWYKQDSKKFLKIMFSYNNKELIINETVPNRFSPKSPDKAHLNLHINSLELGDSAVYFCASSQSTGRDAFFGQGTRLTVV.

This clonotype has at least ten counts. The V gene is TRBV7-8, the J gene TRBJ2-7, with a tentative D call TRBD2 (6 bases). The germline CDR1 and CDR2 sequences are SGHVS and FQNEAQ. This CDR3 comprises 17 residues. With 5 bases removed from V and 6 bases from J, the gap between germline ends came to 26 bases. CDR3 in amino acids: CASSPPWREAPRGEQYF. In DNA form, the CDR3 reads TGTGCCAGCAGCCCTCCCTGGAGGGAGGCCCCTCGGGGCGAGCAGTACTTC. The full variable domain, completed using reference TRBV7-8 and TRBJ2-7, is GAGVSQSPRYKVAKRGQDVALRCDPISGHVSLFWYQQALGQGPEFLTYFQNEAQLDKSGLPSDRFFAERPEGSVSTLKIQRTQQEDSAVYLCASSPPWREAPRGEQYFGPGTRLTVT.

This chain connects TRBV6-5 to TRBJ2-1; TRBD2 matches 14 bases. Unmatched junction bases numbered 1, after V lost 0 bases and J lost 6 bases. CDR3 length: 16 amino acids. CDR1 is MNHEY, CDR2 SVGAGI, per germline. In nucleotides, the CDR3 is TGTGCCAGCAGTTACTCCGGGACTAGCGGGAGCAATGAGCAGTTCTTC. It translates to CASSYSGTSGSNEQFF.

The J gene is TRBJ2-6, the V gene TRBV9; perhaps TRBD1 as D (6 bases). The V gene's germline CDR1 is SGDLS and CDR2 YYNGEE. This CDR3 is 17 amino acids long. The germline V and J ends were trimmed by 1 base and 0 bases, with 11 bases remaining between them. The CDR3 spells CASSVTGSFSGANVLTF. CDR3 nucleotides: TGTGCCAGCAGCGTAACAGGGAGTTTCTCTGGGGCCAACGTCCTGACTTTC.

The chain carries TRBV18 and TRBJ2-3, with 8 bases lining up with TRBD2. V lost 6 bases and J lost 4; bases outside the gene matches: 18. This CDR3 contains 18 residues. The V gene's germline CDR1 is KGHSH and CDR2 LQKENI. CDR3: CASSPRVIAGRGPDTQYF. The DNA for the CDR3 is TGTGCCAGCTCCCCGAGAGTAATAGCGGGGAGAGGCCCAGATACGCAGTATTTT.

This chain joins TRBV9 and TRBJ2-3; 8 bases agree with TRBD2. Germline V gives CDR1 SGDLS, CDR2 YYNGEE. The CDR3 loop spans 16 amino acids. J lost 0 bases, V lost 7 bases, and 10 bases had no gene match. The CDR3 is CASGGERGTSTDTQYF. In DNA, the CDR3 is TGTGCCAGCGGAGGGGAGCGGGGGACTAGCACAGATACGCAGTATTTT.

The chain employs TRBV5-6 and TRBJ2-5; perhaps TRBD2 as D (5 bases). In germline, CDR1 is SGHDT, CDR2 YYEEEE. The CDR3 runs 14 residues. V dropped 0 bases and J dropped 4 bases, with 10 bases sitting between them. In DNA form, the CDR3 reads TGTGCCAGCAGCTTGGCGGGGATCTTAGAGACCCAGTACTTC. This sequence encodes CASSLAGILETQYF.

The CDR3 sequence: CATSRVTGLDEQYF. CDR3 DNA sequence: TGTGCCACCAGCAGAGTGACAGGGTTGGACGAGCAGTACTTC. The chain is built from TRBV15 and TRBJ2-7; 7 bases match TRBD1. Germline V gives CDR1 LNHNV, CDR2 YYDKDF (reference sequence). V lost 1 base, J lost 5 bases, and 5 bases stayed unmatched. The CDR3 is made up of 14 amino acids.

In its sample, this clonotype was seen a few times. The V call is TRBV7-9, the J call TRBJ1-5; 9 bases line up with TRBD1. Trimming at V came to 6 bases and at J to 2 bases, leaving 8 bases not matched to a gene. This CDR3 has 16 residues. Per the germline V gene, CDR1 is SEHNR and CDR2 is FQNEAQ (reference sequence). The CDR3 loop reads CASSLGQGLGNQPQHF. The CDR3 DNA reads as TGTGCCAGCAGTCTGGGACAGGGCTTGGGCAATCAGCCCCAGCATTTT.

This chain connects TRBV4-1 to TRBJ1-2; a possible D gene is TRBD1 (5 bases). The CDR3 loop spans 15 amino acids. CDR1 and CDR2 (germline): MGHRA, YSYEKL. The V end was cut by 1 base, the J end by 4 bases, with 13 bases between. This CDR3 is CASSQGSGLRYGYTF. The CDR3 region has the DNA TGCGCCAGCAGCCAAGGTTCGGGACTTCGCTATGGCTACACCTTC.